The source of this T cell receptor beta chain is a study of OX40 agonist ivuxolimab in advanced cancers. Study summary: Treatment of patients was with ivuxolimab, an agonistic anti-OX40 (CD134) antibody.

Broader study findings: Those patients achieving a partial response at 0.1-3.0 mg/kg showed among the lowest clonal expansion.

This CDR3 is 14 amino acids long. Trimming cost V 2 bases and J 4 bases, with 9 bases left between them. Germline V lookup: CDR1 SEHNR, CDR2 FQNEAQ (reference sequence). Samples were taken at baseline and on day 1 of cycles 4 and 7. The table lists this clone with a few counts. Its target is unknown. The assay was immunoSEQ multiplex PCR, and TCRdb's table has in-frame clones only and misses some. The sample consists of 90,000 or so clones, about 90% of them appearing once. The chain combines TRBV7-9 with TRBJ2-1; a possible D gene is TRBD2 (6 bases). The sequence was obtained from an adult with an advanced solid tumor such as melanoma, head and neck, liver or kidney cancer. The sample consisted of CD4+ or CD8+ T cells sorted from blood, taken in a trial of the OX40 agonist ivuxolimab. CDR3: CASSLLAPYNEQFF. In nucleotides, the CDR3 is TGTGCCAGCAGCTTACTAGCGCCTTACAATGAGCAGTTCTTC.